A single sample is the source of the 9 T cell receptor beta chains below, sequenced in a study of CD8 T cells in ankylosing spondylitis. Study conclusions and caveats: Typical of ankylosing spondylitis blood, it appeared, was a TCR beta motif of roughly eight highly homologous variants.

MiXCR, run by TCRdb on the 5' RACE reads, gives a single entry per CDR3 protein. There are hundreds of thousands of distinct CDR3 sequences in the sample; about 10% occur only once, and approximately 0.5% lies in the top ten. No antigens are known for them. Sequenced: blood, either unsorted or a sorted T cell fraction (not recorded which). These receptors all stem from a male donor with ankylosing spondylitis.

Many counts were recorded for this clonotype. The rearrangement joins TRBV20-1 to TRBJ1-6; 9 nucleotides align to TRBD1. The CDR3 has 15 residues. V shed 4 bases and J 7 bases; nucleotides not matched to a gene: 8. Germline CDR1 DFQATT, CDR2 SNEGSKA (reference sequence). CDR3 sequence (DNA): TGCAGTGCTATGATCCCGGGACAGGGAAATTCACCCCTCCACTTT. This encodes CSAMIPGQGNSPLHF.

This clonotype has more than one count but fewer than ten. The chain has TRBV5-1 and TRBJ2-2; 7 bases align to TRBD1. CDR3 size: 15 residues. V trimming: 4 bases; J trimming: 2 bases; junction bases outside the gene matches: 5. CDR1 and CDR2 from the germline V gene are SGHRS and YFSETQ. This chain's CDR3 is CASSRGQINTGELFF. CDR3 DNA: TGCGCCAGCAGCAGGGGACAGATAAACACCGGGGAGCTGTTTTTT.

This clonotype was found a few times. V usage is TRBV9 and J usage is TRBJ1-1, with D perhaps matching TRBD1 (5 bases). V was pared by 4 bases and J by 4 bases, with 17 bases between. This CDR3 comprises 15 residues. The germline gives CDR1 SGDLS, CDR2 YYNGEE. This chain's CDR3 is CASSPRTKRGTEAFF. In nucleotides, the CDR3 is TGTGCCAGCAGCCCCAGGACAAAACGGGGCACTGAAGCTTTCTTT. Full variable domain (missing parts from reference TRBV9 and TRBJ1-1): DSGVTQTPKHLITATGQRVTLRCSPRSGDLSVYWYQQSLDQGLQFLIQYYNGEERAKGNILERFSAQQFPDLHSELNLSSLELGDSALYFCASSPRTKRGTEAFFGQGTRLTVV.

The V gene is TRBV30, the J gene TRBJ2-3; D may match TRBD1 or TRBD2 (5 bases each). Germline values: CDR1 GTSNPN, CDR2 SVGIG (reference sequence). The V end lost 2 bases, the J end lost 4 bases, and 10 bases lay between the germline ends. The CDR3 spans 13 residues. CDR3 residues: CAWSRDPPDTQYF. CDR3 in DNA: TGTGCCTGGAGTCGGGACCCTCCAGATACGCAGTATTTT.

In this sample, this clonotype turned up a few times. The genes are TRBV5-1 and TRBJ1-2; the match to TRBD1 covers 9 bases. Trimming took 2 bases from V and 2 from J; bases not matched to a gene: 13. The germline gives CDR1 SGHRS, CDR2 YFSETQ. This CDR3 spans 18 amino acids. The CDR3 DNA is TGCGCCAGCAGCTTCGAGACAGGGGGATTCTCTTGGAACTATGGCTACACCTTC. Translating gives CASSFETGGFSWNYGYTF.

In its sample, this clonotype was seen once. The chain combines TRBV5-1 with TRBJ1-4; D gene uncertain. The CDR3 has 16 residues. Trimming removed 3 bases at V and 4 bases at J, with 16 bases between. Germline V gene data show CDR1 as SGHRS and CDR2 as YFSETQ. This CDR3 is CASSWTPGSYNEKLFF. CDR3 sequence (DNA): TGCGCCAGCAGCTGGACCCCCGGAAGCTATAATGAAAAACTGTTTTTT.

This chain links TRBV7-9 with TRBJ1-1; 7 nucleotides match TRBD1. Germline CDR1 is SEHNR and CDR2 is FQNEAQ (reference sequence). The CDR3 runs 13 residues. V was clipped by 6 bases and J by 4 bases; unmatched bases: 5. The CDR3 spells CASSGQEGTEAFF. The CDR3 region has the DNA TGTGCCAGCAGTGGACAGGAGGGCACTGAAGCTTTCTTT.

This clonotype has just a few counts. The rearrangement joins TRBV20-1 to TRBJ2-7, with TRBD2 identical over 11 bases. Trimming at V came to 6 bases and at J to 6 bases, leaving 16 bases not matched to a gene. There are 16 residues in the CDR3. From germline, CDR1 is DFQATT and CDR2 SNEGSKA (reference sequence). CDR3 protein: CSARGGRLAGIGEQYF. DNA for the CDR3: TGCAGTGCCCGAGGGGGGCGACTAGCGGGAATTGGCGAGCAGTACTTC.

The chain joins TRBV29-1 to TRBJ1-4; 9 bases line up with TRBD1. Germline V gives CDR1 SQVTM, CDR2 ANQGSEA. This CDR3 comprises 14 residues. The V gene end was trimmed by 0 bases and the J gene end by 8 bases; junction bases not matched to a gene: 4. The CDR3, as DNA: TGCAGCGTTGAAGATACGACAGGGGGAGAAAAACTGTTTTTT. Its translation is CSVEDTTGGEKLFF.